The clone carrying this TCR beta chain appeared many times. The antigen remains undetermined. The TCR beta libraries were generated through quantitative 5'-RACE incorporating molecular barcodes. A single record per CDR3 protein comes from TCRdb applying MiXCR to the 5' RACE reads. The data hold about 540,000 distinct CDR3 sequences, with roughly an eighth observed a single time. The record originates from a study of CD8 T cells in ankylosing spondylitis. Points from the study as a whole: Some motif variants were previously reported in reactive arthritis synovial fluid and blood. Relatively rare in peripheral blood, disease-linked clones were also CD8+. As reported, disease-linked clones showed significant enrichment in matched ankylosing spondylitis synovial fluid. Seemingly distinctive of ankylosing spondylitis blood was a TCR beta motif formed by eight highly homologous variants.

Specimen: blood, either unsorted or a sorted T cell fraction (not recorded which). The sequence was collected from a male donor with ankylosing spondylitis.

The CDR3, as DNA: TGTGCCAGCAGTGTGGCCGGGGGTAGCACAGATACGCAGTATTTT. Its protein is CASSVAGGSTDTQYF. This rearrangement joins TRBV9 to TRBJ2-3; D possibly corresponds to TRBD2 (6 bases). Looked up from germline, CDR1 is SGDLS and CDR2 is YYNGEE. The CDR3 loop spans 15 amino acids. The ends were cut back, 5 bases at V and 0 bases at J, with 13 bases in the middle. Looking up the rest from reference TRBV9 and TRBJ2-3 gives the full variable domain: DSGVTQTPKHLITATGQRVTLRCSPRSGDLSVYWYQQSLDQGLQFLIQYYNGEERAKGNILERFSAQQFPDLHSELNLSSLELGDSALYFCASSVAGGSTDTQYFGPGTRLTVL.